This T cell receptor beta chain stems from a study of vaccination and CD4 T cells after COVID-19 (dated by TCRdb to 2022 to 2024). About the investigation overall: SARS-CoV-2 positivity had been established in the convalescent patients by nasal swab PCR, and mild disease was recorded in roughly 9 of these patients and severe disease in one. The convalescent cohort comprised six males and four females, including two Hispanic individuals, seven Caucasians, two Asians and one multiracial person. Each participant got two doses of either the Pfizer-BioNTech BNT162b2 vaccine (n=8) or the Moderna mRNA-1273 vaccine (n=2). Post-COVID blood samples were collected from convalescent patients a median of approximately 93 days after diagnosis, with a range of about 30 to 180 days. The time from the second vaccine dose to post-vaccine blood sampling had a median of 72 days and ranged from roughly 13 to 241 days. For stimulating the cultures, overlapping spike peptide pools were used, derived from SARS-CoV-2 as well as from the common cold coronaviruses HCoV-NL63, HCoV-OC43 and HCoV-229E. Control cultures received a CEFX viral epitope pool as the positive control, an HIV-1 Nef peptide pool as the negative control, or no peptide. In 10 COVID-19 convalescent patients and a few infection-naive healthy vaccine recipients, the spike-specific CD4+ TCR repertoire before mRNA vaccination was compared with the repertoire after mRNA vaccination.

V loses 6 bases, J loses 4 bases, and the germline ends lie 21 bases apart. The CDR3 goes from the cysteine to the phenylalanine over 16 residues. Of all the DNA, just the CDR3 is kept, 48 bases in frame from base 1. Reading the germline V gene (reference sequence) gives CDR1 MNHEY and CDR2 SMNVEV. The treatment or condition label on this specimen signifies: roughly 10-day PBMC culture with coronavirus spike peptide pools or control peptides (ViraFEST assay). The ViraFEST assay was used in the study, in which antigen-specific T cells were expanded with peptide pools and expanded clonotypes were subsequently identified by TCR sequencing. Positive SARS-CoV-2 PCR tests in the convalescent patients dated from March to December 2020, before Alpha, Beta and Delta variants emerged in the United States. Each well held about 2 million PBMCs cultured in IMDM containing roughly 5% human AB serum and around 10 IU/ml IL-2, with approximately 9.2 ug/ml peptide pools added. Half of the culture medium was replaced with fresh IL-2-containing medium on days 3 and 7. CD4+ T cells were isolated after around 11 days of culture through negative selection using the EasySep CD4+ T cell isolation kit. Ficoll-Paque Plus gradient centrifugation was used to isolate PBMCs from whole blood, and the isolated PBMCs were then either used fresh or cryopreserved at -140C. In general, triplicate wells were set up for every culture condition.

The full study reports these points: The median number of SARS-CoV-2-reactive clonotypes rose from about 19 after infection to about 40 after vaccination, but the change was not significant. In convalescent patients, a median approximately 90% of post-vaccine SARS-CoV-2-reactive clones were detected only after vaccination, suggesting vaccine-specific priming. Nearly all vaccine-specific clones in convalescent patients (304 of 307) were mono-reactive for SARS-CoV-2 spike rather than cross-reactive with common cold coronaviruses. The number of convalescent patients in the study was relatively small, and the study did not examine early timepoints following natural infection.

Library method: PCR. At the Johns Hopkins FTIC core, DNA from the cultured CD4+ T cells underwent TCR sequencing with the Oncomine TCR Beta short-read assay. Genomic DNA was extracted from the cultured CD4+ T cells with the QIAamp micro DNA kit. Oncomine TCR Beta libraries from cultured CD4+ T cells were pooled with unique dual indexes and sequenced on an Illumina iSeq 100. On the authors' methods: Non-productive sequences were filtered out, and CDR3s that did not start with C, did not end with F or W, or were shorter than 7 amino acids were discarded. Antigen-specific clonotypes were identified using the MANAFEST web application through comparison of peptide-stimulated wells with reference and other culture wells. For a clone to be called positive, the clone needed an FDR below 0.05, an odds ratio above 5, and a productive frequency above 0.1% in at least two of three replicate wells. A clonotype was classed as cross-reactive if the clonotype showed significant expansion both in SARS-CoV-2 spike wells and in at least one common cold coronavirus spike condition. CDR3 homology was assessed with Levenshtein distances (stringdist) and unrooted phylogenetic trees (ape) in R version 3.6.1. Through fastp at Q25 and MiXCR, TCRdb rebuilt clones from the public reads, retaining in-frame beta chains. Rows are combined by CDR3 protein, so each entry shows the most common genes and DNA. In this record, the V and J calls reflect TCRdb's handling and not the investigators' own analysis. This sample comprises some 20,000 distinct CDR3 sequences, 67% of them detected only once. The ten largest clones take up about 7.1% of the sample.

Details on this clonotype: The specificity of this receptor is unknown. Base qualities are not provided; no much larger clone lies one nucleotide away.

The sequenced sample was CD4+ T cells from blood, cultured in vitro. The sequence is built from TRBV27 and TRBJ1-2; a weak D assignment points to TRBD1 (5 bases agree). This clonotype originated in a human donor who had recovered from COVID-19. The encoded CDR3 is CASRPGKAPVGYGYTF. Here is the DNA: TGTGCCAGCAGGCCAGGGAAGGCGCCCGTAGGCTATGGCTACACCTTC.